Listed below are T cell receptor beta chains from one sample, sequenced in a study of shared clonotypes between healthy human individuals. Assay used: immunoSEQ multiplex PCR; TCRdb lists only in-frame clones, some missing. This table has around 700,000 clones, approximately 79% appearing once. The sequencing input was memory CD4+ T cells sorted from blood. The source is a woman under 40 in good health. CDR3s include the opening cysteine and the closing phenylalanine or tryptophan. D genes are given only for firm matches. Where a row states a size, it is once, few, many or the class of an expanded clone; other rows omit it.

V gene	clone size	J gene	D gene	CDR3 protein	CDR3 DNA
TRBV5-4	.	TRBJ2-2	.	CASSQESNTGELFF	TGTGCCAGCAGCCAAGAATCGAACACCGGGGAGCTGTTTTTT
TRBV5-1	.	TRBJ2-7	.	CASSGGGRASSYEQYF	TGCGCCAGCAGCGGGGGCGGGCGGGCCTCCTCCTACGAGCAGTACTTC
TRBV6-1	.	TRBJ1-4	.	CASSEGDEGEKLFF	TGTGCCAGCAGTGAAGGGGACGAGGGAGAAAAACTGTTTTTT
TRBV7-9	.	TRBJ1-1	TRBD1	CASSGGYDRANTEAFF	TGTGCCAGCAGCGGGGGATATGACAGGGCGAACACTGAAGCTTTCTTT
TRBV28	.	TRBJ1-3	TRBD1	CASSASGQGLTIYF	TGTGCCAGCAGTGCCTCGGGACAGGGTCTAACCATATATTTT
TRBV7-2	.	TRBJ1-2	.	CASSLVRWAGNYGYTF	TGTGCCAGCAGCTTAGTTCGGTGGGCGGGGAACTATGGCTACACCTTC
TRBV27	.	TRBJ1-5	.	CASSLRTGNQPQHF	TGTGCCAGCAGTTTAAGGACAGGCAATCAGCCCCAGCATTTT
TRBV2	.	TRBJ1-4	.	CASSGNGATNEKLFF	TGTGCCAGCAGCGGTAACGGAGCAACTAATGAAAAACTGTTTTTT
TRBV27	once	TRBJ2-5	TRBD2	CASSGRGRGWETQYF	TGTGCCAGCAGTGGTCGCGGGAGGGGTTGGGAGACCCAGTACTTC
TRBV27	.	TRBJ1-5	.	CASSLWPVGSNQPQHF	TGTGCCAGCAGTTTATGGCCGGTTGGTAGCAATCAGCCCCAGCATTTT
TRBV28	.	TRBJ2-7	TRBD2	CASVPGGSSYVRYF	TGTGCCAGCGTACCGGGGGGGAGCTCCTACGTTAGATACTTC
TRBV6-6	once	TRBJ2-2	.	CASRYAQSNTGELFF	TGTGCCAGCAGGTATGCCCAGTCCAACACCGGGGAGCTGTTTTTT
TRBV7-2	.	TRBJ1-2	TRBD1	CASSLRLGGTGPYGYTF	TGTGCCAGCAGCTTAAGATTGGGGGGGACAGGGCCCTATGGCTACACCTTC
TRBV9	.	TRBJ2-6	.	CASSGRISGANVLTF	TGTGCCAGCAGCGGACGGATCTCTGGGGCCAACGTCCTGACTTTC
TRBV29-1	.	TRBJ2-2	.	CSVVGNTGELFF	TGCAGCGTTGTTGGGAACACCGGGGAGCTGTTTTTT
TRBV7-9	.	TRBJ2-7	TRBD1	CASSLDSGQGRNEQYF	TGTGCCAGCAGCTTAGACTCGGGACAGGGTAGGAACGAGCAGTACTTC
TRBV30	once	TRBJ2-7	.	CAWSVSGRSYEQYF	TGTGCCTGGAGTGTCTCGGGGAGAAGCTACGAGCAGTACTTC
TRBV6-4	.	TRBJ2-2	.	CASSGQHTGELFF	TGTGCCAGCAGTGGACAGCACACCGGGGAGCTGTTTTTT
TRBV19	.	TRBJ2-7	TRBD1	CASRGQGDEGYEQYF	TGTGCCAGTAGGGGACAGGGTGATGAGGGCTACGAGCAGTACTTC
TRBV12-5	.	TRBJ2-3	.	CASGLVGQVRRGTDTQYF	TGTGCTAGTGGCCTAGTGGGGCAGGTCCGCCGAGGCACAGATACGCAGTATTTT
TRBV19	.	TRBJ1-5	TRBD1	CASKGQGSQPQHF	TGTGCCAGTAAGGGACAGGGCAGTCAGCCCCAGCATTTT
TRBV27	.	TRBJ1-1	.	CASYRQGGEAFF	TGTGCCAGCTACAGGCAGGGAGGTGAAGCTTTCTTT
TRBV18	.	TRBJ2-3	.	CASSPKAPGGTDTQYF	TGTGCCAGCTCACCAAAGGCGCCGGGGGGCACAGATACGCAGTATTTT
TRBV18	.	TRBJ1-3	.	CASSPRGDRDGNTIYF	TGTGCCAGCTCACCACGGGGCGACCGAGACGGAAACACCATATATTTT
TRBV7-2	once	TRBJ2-2	TRBD2	CASSPTLAGVTGELFF	TGTGCCAGCAGCCCGACCTTAGCGGGCGTAACCGGGGAGCTGTTTTTT
TRBV25-1	few	TRBJ2-5	.	CASSITGQGETQYF	TGTGCCAGCAGTATAACAGGGCAAGGGGAGACCCAGTACTTC
TRBV4-1	.	TRBJ2-2	TRBD2	CASSQVDLAGGNTGELFF	TGCGCCAGCAGCCAAGTTGATCTAGCGGGAGGAAACACCGGGGAGCTGTTTTTT
TRBV6-1	few	TRBJ1-4	TRBD1	CASSTQGEANEKLFF	TGTGCCAGCAGTACGCAGGGGGAGGCTAATGAAAAACTGTTTTTT
TRBV7-8	.	TRBJ2-2	.	CASSSRTGTNTGELFF	TGTGCCAGCAGCTCTCGGACGGGGACAAACACCGGGGAGCTGTTTTTT
TRBV28	.	TRBJ1-1	.	CASSLFGTGRDTEAFF	TGTGCCAGCAGTTTATTTGGTACAGGGCGGGACACTGAAGCTTTCTTT